The 28 T cell receptor beta chains reported below all come from one sample, sequenced in a study of cytomegalovirus exposure and HLA in healthy donors. This table comes from immunoSEQ multiplex PCR, and its TCRdb copy is limited to in-frame clones, with some not included. There are more than 85,000 clones in the sample; roughly 90% occur only once, and 1.4% lies in the top ten. The specimen was PBMCs. The origin of the receptors is a woman aged 30 to 39 in good health and CMV-seropositive.

The chain links TRBV4-1 to TRBJ1-5; D gene unclear. From germline, CDR1 is MGHRA and CDR2 YSYEKL. The V gene lost 0 bases and the J gene lost 3 bases, with 12 bases spanning the gap. This CDR3 contains 16 residues. The CDR3 nucleotides are TGCGCCAGCAGCCAAGATTTGGGAGGATACAATCAGCCCCAGCATTTT. Translating it yields CASSQDLGGYNQPQHF.

This clone was observed a few times. The rearrangement links TRBV29-1 to TRBJ2-1, with 9 nucleotides matching TRBD2. Germline lookup yields CDR1 SQVTM and CDR2 ANQGSEA. The CDR3 is made up of 19 amino acids. The J segment lost 3 bases and the V segment lost 1 base, leaving 16 bases of the junction unmatched. The DNA of the CDR3 is TGCAGCGTTGAAGCCCCGCGGGGGGCGGGTAGCGGGAGCTACAATGAGCAGTTCTTC. It codes for CSVEAPRGAGSGSYNEQFF.

This chain links TRBV11-2 with TRBJ2-7; 7 bases agree with TRBD1. Germline trimming cut 5 bases from V and 11 bases from J; bases unmatched to any gene: 9. The CDR3 has 12 amino acids. Germline CDR1 is SGHAT and CDR2 is FQNNGV. CDR3 sequence: CASSEGTALEYF. In DNA form, the CDR3 reads TGTGCCAGCAGCGAGGGGACAGCTCTTGAGTACTTC.

The V call is TRBV25-1, the J call TRBJ2-2; 7 bases are a match to TRBD1. With V trimmed by 4 bases and J by 4 bases, 3 bases remained unmatched. The CDR3 consists of 14 residues. Germline V gene data show CDR1 as MGHDK and CDR2 as SYGVNS. CDR3 bases: TGTGCCAGCAGTGGGGACAGTACCACCGGGGAGCTGTTTTTT. It codes for CASSGDSTTGELFF.

V and J are TRBV30 and TRBJ2-5, with 14 bases identical to TRBD2. The CDR3 is 15 amino acids. J was trimmed by 9 bases and V by 3 bases; bases with no gene match: 9. The germline V gene encodes CDR1 GTSNPN and CDR2 SVGIG (reference sequence). In DNA, the CDR3 is TGTGCCTGGAGCCTAAGACTAGCGGGAGGGCCGTCCCAGTACTTC. Its protein is CAWSLRLAGGPSQYF.

The V gene is TRBV6-1, the J gene TRBJ2-3; 7 nucleotides line up with TRBD2. CDR1 and CDR2 (germline): MNHNS, SASEGT. CDR3 length: 16 residues. Trimming cost V 3 bases and J 2 bases; bases outside gene matches: 8. The CDR3: CASSDPIAGDTDTQYF. CDR3 coding DNA: TGTGCCAGCAGTGACCCTATTGCGGGGGACACAGATACGCAGTATTTT.

The chain employs TRBV7-6 and TRBJ1-1; the D is unclear. CDR3 length: 13 residues. Germline CDR1 reads SGHVS; CDR2 reads FNYEAQ. Between the trimmed V and J ends, which lost 4 bases and 3 bases, there was a span of 9 bases. CDR3 amino acids: CASSYGRDTEAFF. CDR3 DNA sequence: TGTGCCAGCAGCTACGGTCGGGACACTGAAGCTTTCTTT.

This chain connects TRBV5-1 to TRBJ1-2; unclear D gene. V shed 7 bases and J shed 1 base, with 5 bases lying between them. This CDR3 region has 11 residues. CDR1 and CDR2 from the germline V gene are SGHRS and YFSETQ. CDR3 sequence (DNA): TGCGCCAGCGCGGATAACTATGGCTACACCTTC. Protein product: CASADNYGYTF.

The rearrangement uses TRBV7-9 and TRBJ1-2; TRBD1 aligns across 8 bases. Germline-derived CDR1 and CDR2 are SEHNR and FQNEAQ (reference sequence). This CDR3 region has 15 residues. J lost 5 bases, V lost 4 bases, and 9 bases had no gene match. The CDR3 DNA reads TGTGCCAGCAGCTCTTCAGGGGGCGCCGGGTATGGCTACACCTTC. This codes for CASSSSGGAGYGYTF.

The J gene is TRBJ1-4, the V gene TRBV9; 8 bases fit TRBD1. The length of the CDR3 is 12 residues. V was pared by 6 bases and J by 8 bases, with 3 bases of the junction left unmatched. CDR1 is SGDLS and CDR2 is YYNGEE in the germline V gene. The CDR3 sequence is CASMPGGEKLFF. For the CDR3, the DNA is TGTGCCAGCATGCCAGGGGGCGAAAAACTGTTTTTT.

Details on this clone: A junction end diverges from the germline sequence, so it may reflect a read error. The V and J genes are TRBV7-9 and TRBJ2-7; 7 positions match TRBD2. Germline assignment: CDR1 SEHNR and CDR2 FQNEAQ (reference sequence). The CDR3 is made up of 16 amino acids. DNA of the CDR3: TGTGCCAGCAGCTTAGGTTCGCGGACTAGATCCTCCGAGCAGTACTTC. It translates to CASSLGSRTRSSEQYF.

This chain links TRBV5-1 with TRBJ2-7; 14 bases agree with TRBD2. The CDR3 has 18 residues. Germline V gene data show CDR1 as SGHRS and CDR2 as YFSETQ. V was pared by 4 bases and J by 1 base, with 10 bases of the junction left unmatched. The DNA of the CDR3 is TGCGCCAGCAGCCAACCGGGACTAGCGGGGGAGTGGTCCTACGAGCAGTACTTC. Protein sequence: CASSQPGLAGEWSYEQYF.

This clone appeared once. The V and J genes are TRBV9 and TRBJ2-7, with TRBD1 matching over 10 bases. The trim removed 3 bases at V and 4 bases at J, leaving 7 bases unmatched. This CDR3 comprises 15 residues. Germline V CDR1 and CDR2: SGDLS, YYNGEE. The CDR3 DNA reads TGTGCCAGCAGCGCGGGACAGGGGATAGGGTACGAGCAGTACTTC. Translation gives CASSAGQGIGYEQYF.

This chain uses TRBV5-5 with TRBJ1-5; weak D call: TRBD1 (6 bases). In germline, CDR1 is SGHKS, CDR2 YYEKEE (reference sequence). The CDR3 length is 15 residues. V dropped 0 bases and J dropped 4 bases, with 11 bases sitting between them. CDR3 in DNA: TGTGCCAGCAGCTTGGGCAGCAGGGGAAATCAGCCCCAGCATTTT. Translation gives CASSLGSRGNQPQHF.

V gene TRBV7-2 combines with J gene TRBJ1-5, with unresolved D. The CDR3 consists of 15 residues. V was shortened by 1 base and J by 0 bases, with 7 bases between the two germline ends. Looked up from germline, CDR1 is SGHTA and CDR2 is FQGNSA. The CDR3 bases are TGTGCCAGCAGCTTAGTCCCCAATAGCAATCAGCCCCAGCATTTT. This gives the protein CASSLVPNSNQPQHF.

The chain employs TRBV5-4 and TRBJ2-3; 11 positions agree with TRBD2. The CDR3 runs 15 residues. V trimming: 3 bases; J trimming: 4 bases; junction bases outside the gene matches: 4. Germline V gene lookup returns CDR1 SGHNT and CDR2 YYREEE (reference sequence). CDR3 protein: CASSSLAGGADTQYF. Written as DNA, the CDR3 is TGTGCCAGCAGCTCTCTAGCGGGAGGTGCAGATACGCAGTATTTT.

This clone was counted between two and nine times. This chain's CDR3 is CASSSGQVGIYEQYF. The CDR3, as DNA: TGCGCCAGCAGCTCTGGACAGGTTGGGATCTACGAGCAGTACTTC. The chain links TRBV5-1 to TRBJ2-7, with TRBD1 matching over 7 bases. Germline CDR1 SGHRS, CDR2 YFSETQ. This CDR3 has 15 amino acids. The V and J ends lost 3 bases and 3 bases, in that order; junction bases with no gene match: 9. Full variable domain (remainder filled in from reference TRBV5-1 and TRBJ2-7): KAGVTQTPRYLIKTRGQQVTLSCSPISGHRSVSWYQQTPGQGLQFLFEYFSETQRNKGNFPGRFSGRQFSNSRSEMNVSTLELGDSALYLCASSSGQVGIYEQYFGPGTRLTVT.

J is TRBJ1-1 and V is TRBV6-5; D is unclear. The CDR3 is made up of 14 amino acids. Trimming removed 0 bases from V and 1 base from J, with 6 bases in between. The V gene's germline CDR1 is MNHEY and CDR2 SVGAGI. CDR3 in DNA: TGTGCCAGCAGTTACTCGAGAGGGAACACTGAAGCTTTCTTT. Protein: CASSYSRGNTEAFF.

The rearrangement links TRBV6-4 to TRBJ1-2, with a possible D match to TRBD1 (6 bases). The CDR3 loop spans 14 amino acids. Germline-derived CDR1 and CDR2 are MRHNA and SNTAGT. Trimming shortened V by 0 bases and J by 7 bases, and 12 bases separated the two germline ends. CDR3 nucleotide sequence: TGTGCCAGCAGTGACTCCTGGCAGGGGTGTGGCTACACCTTC. The encoded protein is CASSDSWQGCGYTF.

The chain is built from TRBV6-5 and TRBJ2-3, with 7 bases matching TRBD1. The CDR3 spans 15 residues. Germline assignment: CDR1 MNHEY and CDR2 SVGAGI. V shed 5 bases and J 1 base; nucleotides not matched to a gene: 6. CDR3 residues: CASSKETGGTDTQYF. CDR3 sequence (DNA): TGTGCCAGCAGTAAGGAAACAGGGGGCACAGATACGCAGTATTTT.

The chain combines TRBV27 with TRBJ2-4; the D is unclear. This CDR3 spans 13 amino acids. V lost 4 bases to trimming and J lost 7 bases, with 11 bases between them. CDR1 MNHEY and CDR2 SMNVEV come from the germline V gene (reference sequence). The CDR3 bases are TGTGCCAGCAGTTATAATCCCAGTAACATTCAGTACTTC. It encodes CASSYNPSNIQYF.

This chain links TRBV18 with TRBJ1-3, with D tentatively TRBD1 (6 bases). Looked up from germline, CDR1 is KGHSH and CDR2 is LQKENI. CDR3 length equals 14 residues. V was shortened by 6 bases and J by 11 bases, with 20 bases between the two germline ends. The CDR3 sequence is CASSPDPGETPIYF. Here the CDR3 DNA reads TGTGCCAGCTCCCCGGACCCAGGGGAAACTCCCATATATTTT.

V usage is TRBV7-9 and J usage is TRBJ2-2, with D possibly TRBD2 on 6 matching bases. Germline CDR1 and CDR2: SEHNR and FQNEAQ (reference sequence). This CDR3 spans 17 amino acids. V dropped 0 bases and J dropped 0 bases, with 11 bases sitting between them. Written as DNA, the CDR3 is TGTGCCAGCAGCTTAGCTCCCGGACTACCGAACACCGGGGAGCTGTTTTTT. Its translation: CASSLAPGLPNTGELFF.

V and J are TRBV6-1 and TRBJ1-1; D call uncertain. CDR3 length equals 14 residues. Trimming left V 5 bases short and J 1 base short, with 11 bases between. The V gene's germline CDR1 is MNHNS and CDR2 SASEGT. Here the CDR3 DNA reads TGTGCCAGCAGTCAGGAGGGCTGGAACACTGAAGCTTTCTTT. It specifies CASSQEGWNTEAFF.

The rearrangement links TRBV7-9 to TRBJ2-2, with 10 bases identical to TRBD1. Germline V gene data show CDR1 as SEHNR and CDR2 as FQNEAQ (reference sequence). V shed 5 bases, J shed 3 bases, and the junction held 3 bases outside the gene matches. CDR3 length: 15 residues. The CDR3 spells CASSRGTGDTGELFF. In nucleotides, the CDR3 is TGTGCCAGCAGCCGAGGGACAGGGGACACCGGGGAGCTGTTTTTT.

The rearrangement uses TRBV5-6 and TRBJ2-1; possibly TRBD2 for D (6 bases). Germline values: CDR1 SGHDT, CDR2 YYEEEE. V was trimmed by 4 bases and J by 0 bases, leaving 14 bases between them. The CDR3 is 16 amino acids. CDR3 bases: TGTGCCAGCAGCGCGTCACTAGCTACCTCCTACAATGAGCAGTTCTTC. Encoded protein: CASSASLATSYNEQFF.

The chain has TRBV6-6 and TRBJ2-5; 7 bases line up with TRBD2. Germline-derived CDR1 and CDR2 are MNHNY and SVGAGI (reference sequence). This CDR3 has 16 amino acids. V was pared by 5 bases and J by 4 bases, with 13 bases of the junction left unmatched. The CDR3 coding sequence is TGTGCCAGCAGTCACTTCGGGGGAGGGCCTAGAGAGACCCAGTACTTC. It encodes CASSHFGGGPRETQYF.

The genes are TRBV7-9 and TRBJ2-3; D gene ambiguous. V was trimmed by 2 bases and J by 0 bases, leaving 9 bases between them. Germline CDR1 and CDR2: SEHNR and FQNEAQ (reference sequence). The CDR3 consists of 15 residues. CDR3 protein: CASSLRRLSTDTQYF. The CDR3 coding sequence is TGTGCCAGCAGCTTAAGGCGGCTCAGCACAGATACGCAGTATTTT.